The 27 T cell receptor beta chains given below trace back to one sample, sequenced in a study of neurological immune-mediated disorders. Using its own MiXCR run on the 5' RACE reads, TCRdb lists one record per CDR3 protein. The table lists about 50,000 distinct CDR3 sequences, more than 4% of them singletons. The sample consisted of PBMCs. The source of these receptors is a man aged 50 or older with multiple sclerosis.

The V call is TRBV20-1, the J call TRBJ2-5; D not resolved. Germline CDR1 DFQATT, CDR2 SNEGSKA (reference sequence). The CDR3 consists of 15 residues. V was trimmed by 0 bases and J by 3 bases, leaving 14 bases between them. The CDR3 bases are TGCAGTGCTAGAGATCACGGTAGAATGGAAGAGACCCAGTACTTC. This sequence encodes CSARDHGRMEETQYF.

At least ten counts were recorded for this clonotype. The rearrangement links TRBV20-1 to TRBJ1-5, with 10 nucleotides matching TRBD1. V shed 2 bases and J 6 bases; nucleotides not matched to a gene: 4. The germline V gene has CDR1 DFQATT and CDR2 SNEGSKA (reference sequence). The length of the CDR3 is 14 residues. CDR3 DNA: TGCAGTGCTAGACCCGGGACAGGGGTTCAGCCCCAGCATTTT. Translated: CSARPGTGVQPQHF.

This clonotype has only a few counts. The chain links TRBV7-8 to TRBJ2-5; 11 nucleotides agree with TRBD2. CDR3 length equals 16 residues. V gave up 5 bases and J gave up 2 bases; unmatched junction bases: 7. Germline V gene sequence: CDR1 SGHVS, CDR2 FQNEAQ. In DNA, the CDR3 is TGTGCCAGCAGCACACTGACTAGCGGGGTGCAAGAGACCCAGTACTTC. Translated: CASSTLTSGVQETQYF. Variable domain in full (rest from reference TRBV7-8 and TRBJ2-5): GAGVSQSPRYKVAKRGQDVALRCDPISGHVSLFWYQQALGQGPEFLTYFQNEAQLDKSGLPSDRFFAERPEGSVSTLKIQRTQQEDSAVYLCASSTLTSGVQETQYFGPGTRLLVL.

This clonotype has a count of ten or more. The rearrangement joins TRBV6-1 to TRBJ1-2; 10 bases fit TRBD1. The CDR3 is made up of 14 amino acids. The J segment lost 4 bases and the V segment lost 1 base, leaving 0 bases of the junction unmatched. Germline-derived CDR1 and CDR2 are MNHNS and SASEGT. The DNA for the CDR3 is TGTGCCAGCAGTGAAGGGACAGGGGGCTATGGCTACACCTTC. Translating it yields CASSEGTGGYGYTF.

This clonotype was detected many times. The CDR3 nucleotides are TGCGCCAGCAGCTTGAACCCGGGAATAACGACCTACGAGCAGTACTTC. Translation gives CASSLNPGITTYEQYF. V and J are TRBV5-1 and TRBJ2-7; D perhaps matches TRBD2 (5 bases). CDR1 is SGHRS and CDR2 is YFSETQ in the germline V gene. CDR3 length equals 16 residues. Trimming left V 1 base short and J 2 bases short, with 16 bases between.

A word on this clonotype: Just one base apart from a much larger clone, this may be a read error. The rearrangement uses TRBV28 and TRBJ1-1; D is ambiguous. V was clipped by 1 base and J by 1 base, with 7 bases between them. CDR3 length equals 14 residues. Looked up from germline, CDR1 is MDHEN and CDR2 is SYDVKM. The CDR3 DNA reads as TGTGCCAGCAGTTTATCTAAGGAGAACACTGAAGCTTTCTTT. This translates into CASSLSKENTEAFF.

J is TRBJ2-7 and V is TRBV27; the D is unclear. The germline gives CDR1 MNHEY, CDR2 SMNVEV (reference sequence). The CDR3 runs 12 residues. The ends were cut back, 6 bases at V and 6 bases at J, with 12 bases in the middle. The CDR3 DNA reads TGTGCCAGCAGGGCTATAACCCGCGAGCAGTACTTC. It yields the protein CASRAITREQYF.

Only a few counts were recorded for this clonotype. V usage is TRBV28 and J usage is TRBJ2-1; perhaps TRBD2 as D (5 bases). V lost 5 bases to trimming and J lost 9 bases, with 11 bases between them. The CDR3 runs to 12 residues. Germline V lookup: CDR1 MDHEN, CDR2 SYDVKM. CDR3 region: CASSPRRGEQFF. In DNA form, the CDR3 reads TGTGCCAGCAGTCCCCGACGGGGTGAGCAGTTCTTC.

This clonotype has just a few counts. At one end the junction does not follow the germline gene, possibly because of a read error. The chain has TRBV6-1 and TRBJ1-5; possibly TRBD1 for D (5 bases). The CDR3 is 13 residues long. Looked up from germline, CDR1 is MNHNS and CDR2 is SASEGT. CDR3: CASEQTQGQPQNF. The DNA for the CDR3 is TGTGCCAGCGAGCAAACCCAGGGCCAGCCCCAGAATTTT.

Many counts were recorded for this clonotype. Its ends do not fully match the called genes, so a read error is possible. The V and J genes are TRBV7-7 and TRBJ2-3; TRBD2 matches 10 bases. CDR3 size: 15 residues. Germline loops: CDR1 SSHAT, CDR2 FNYEAQ (reference sequence). The CDR3 coding sequence is TGTGCTAGCAGCTTAGTTAGCGGGGGGTCGGATACGCAGTATTTT. Residues: CASSLVSGGSDTQYF.

This clonotype came up a few times. The rearrangement links TRBV20-1 to TRBJ2-7; maybe TRBD1 (6 bases). The germline V gene encodes CDR1 DFQATT and CDR2 SNEGSKA (reference sequence). The CDR3 spans 14 residues. With 6 bases removed from V and 1 base from J, the gap between germline ends came to 16 bases. CDR3 coding DNA: TGCAGTGCAGAAGAGACAGGAACGTCCTACGAGCAGTACTTC. It yields the protein CSAEETGTSYEQYF.

The table lists this clonotype with a few counts. V gene TRBV20-1 combines with J gene TRBJ1-1, with D maybe TRBD1 (6 bases). V was pared by 5 bases and J by 6 bases, with 16 bases between. This CDR3 spans 13 amino acids. CDR1 is DFQATT, CDR2 SNEGSKA, per germline (reference sequence). As DNA, the CDR3 is TGCAGTGCTCCGGGACACCGGGGGGCTGAAGCTTTCTTT. Amino acids: CSAPGHRGAEAFF.

This clonotype was observed many times. The gene calls are TRBV5-1 and TRBJ1-1; 11 nucleotides match TRBD1. Germline CDR1 reads SGHRS; CDR2 reads YFSETQ. There are 16 residues in the CDR3. Trimming removed 2 bases from V and 6 bases from J; junction bases left unmatched: 9. The DNA for the CDR3 is TGCGCCAGCAGCTTCGTAGTCCCGGGACAGGGGGCTGAAGCTTTCTTT. The encoded protein is CASSFVVPGQGAEAFF. The full variable domain, its missing parts supplied by reference TRBV5-1 and TRBJ1-1, is KAGVTQTPRYLIKTRGQQVTLSCSPISGHRSVSWYQQTPGQGLQFLFEYFSETQRNKGNFPGRFSGRQFSNSRSEMNVSTLELGDSALYLCASSFVVPGQGAEAFFGQGTRLTVV.

The rearrangement uses TRBV5-6 and TRBJ2-1, with 13 bases matching TRBD2. CDR1 and CDR2 (germline): SGHDT, YYEEEE. The length of the CDR3 is 15 residues. V trimming: 6 bases; J trimming: 7 bases; junction bases outside the gene matches: 7. The CDR3 protein is CASISGLAGANEQFF. In DNA, the CDR3 is TGTGCCAGCATCTCTGGACTAGCGGGAGCGAATGAGCAGTTCTTC.

This clonotype has at least ten counts. The chain employs TRBV20-1 and TRBJ2-1; 9 bases are shared with TRBD2. Losses at the gene ends were 3 bases for V and 3 bases for J; bases not matched to a gene: 9. The CDR3 length is 16 residues. Germline CDR1 reads DFQATT; CDR2 reads SNEGSKA (reference sequence). In DNA form, the CDR3 reads TGCAGTGCTAGCCCAAGACTAGCGGCAAACTACAATGAGCAGTTCTTC. Translated, it gives CSASPRLAANYNEQFF.

At least ten counts were recorded for this clonotype. V and J are TRBV15 and TRBJ1-1, with unresolved D. The CDR3 loop spans 14 amino acids. Trimming took off 8 bases at V and 4 bases at J, with 17 bases between the two ends. Germline V gene sequence: CDR1 LNHNV, CDR2 YYDKDF (reference sequence). CDR3 DNA: TGTGCCACCCGGGCTGAGAGGTGGAGCACTGAAGCTTTCTTT. It yields the protein CATRAERWSTEAFF.

This clonotype has more than one count but fewer than ten. The rearrangement links TRBV29-1 to TRBJ2-1; TRBD2 aligns across 7 bases. V lost 0 bases and J lost 8; bases outside the gene matches: 10. The germline gives CDR1 SQVTM, CDR2 ANQGSEA. The CDR3 is made up of 15 amino acids. The CDR3 nucleotides are TGCAGCGTTGAAGAGTGGGGGGGGTCAGTTGATGAGCAGTTCTTC. This gives the protein CSVEEWGGSVDEQFF.

Ten or more counts support this clonotype. This chain uses TRBV27 with TRBJ1-1; D possibly corresponds to TRBD1 (5 bases). Trimming left V 5 bases short and J 4 bases short, with 8 bases between. The CDR3 sequence is 12 residues long. Germline-derived CDR1 and CDR2 are MNHEY and SMNVEV (reference sequence). CDR3 DNA sequence: TGTGCCAGCAGTCAAAGGGGCACTGAAGCTTTCTTT. Protein sequence: CASSQRGTEAFF.

The chain has TRBV2 and TRBJ2-1, with D perhaps TRBD1 (6 bases). The CDR3 is 12 amino acids. V was trimmed by 7 bases and J by 6 bases, leaving 10 bases between them. Germline V gene lookup returns CDR1 SNHLY and CDR2 FYNNEI. CDR3 amino acids: CASMGARNEQFF. The CDR3, as DNA: TGTGCCAGCATGGGGGCCCGCAATGAGCAGTTCTTC. The full variable domain, its missing parts supplied by reference TRBV2 and TRBJ2-1, is EPEVTQTPSHQVTQMGQEVILRCVPISNHLYFYWYRQILGQKVEFLVSFYNNEISEKSEIFDDQFSVERPDGSNFTLKIRSTKLEDSAMYFCASMGARNEQFFGPGTRLTVL.

This clonotype appeared many times. V and J are TRBV20-1 and TRBJ2-5, with a weak D call TRBD2 (6 bases). Germline-derived CDR1 and CDR2 are DFQATT and SNEGSKA (reference sequence). Trimming shortened V by 5 bases and J by 5 bases, and 21 bases separated the two germline ends. This CDR3 spans 15 amino acids. Here the CDR3 reads CSAVISGATWETQYF. Here the CDR3 DNA reads TGCAGTGCTGTCATTAGCGGCGCCACGTGGGAGACCCAGTACTTC.

Many counts were recorded for this clonotype. For the CDR3, the DNA is TGCGCCAGCAGCTTGGATGTCGGGGGGGATACCGGGGAGCTGTTTTTT. Its translation is CASSLDVGGDTGELFF. V gene TRBV5-1 combines with J gene TRBJ2-2; 8 bases fit TRBD2. Germline trimming cut 0 bases from V and 5 bases from J; bases unmatched to any gene: 6. This CDR3 spans 16 amino acids. Germline V gene sequence: CDR1 SGHRS, CDR2 YFSETQ.

Sample share makes this clonotype medium-sized. The chain links TRBV5-1 to TRBJ2-3, with 10 bases matching TRBD2. V was pared by 7 bases and J by 3 bases, with 5 bases of the junction left unmatched. In germline, CDR1 is SGHRS, CDR2 YFSETQ. This CDR3 has 14 residues. The CDR3 DNA reads as TGCGCCAGCCACCTAGCGGGAGTAACAGATACGCAGTATTTT. It yields the protein CASHLAGVTDTQYF.

This clonotype turned up a few times. CDR3 protein: CASSLTQDNSPLHF. DNA of the CDR3: TGCGCCAGCAGCTTGACACAGGATAATTCACCCCTCCACTTT. The chain carries TRBV5-1 and TRBJ1-6, with a weak D call TRBD1 (5 bases). In germline, CDR1 is SGHRS, CDR2 YFSETQ. The V and J ends lost 1 base and 5 bases respectively, with 7 bases between them. This CDR3 has 14 residues.

The chain combines TRBV12-3 or TRBV12-4 with TRBJ2-2, with 8 positions matching TRBD2. CDR3 length: 16 residues. The junction had 7 bases not matched to a gene; V was cut back by 4 bases and J by 3 bases. CDR3 bases: TGTGCCAGCAGTTCCCAACTAGCGGACCACACCGGGGAGCTGTTTTTT. Protein product: CASSSQLADHTGELFF.

This clonotype was detected many times. This chain links TRBV7-6 with TRBJ2-7; D is possibly TRBD1 (6 bases). The CDR3 sequence is 13 residues long. Per the germline V gene, CDR1 is SGHVS and CDR2 is FNYEAQ. The V end was cut by 5 bases, the J end by 6 bases, with 14 bases between. The CDR3 region is CASSIGRGGEQYF. In DNA form, the CDR3 reads TGTGCCAGCAGCATAGGCAGGGGTGGCGAGCAGTACTTC.

The rearrangement uses TRBV3-1 and TRBJ1-1; a weak D match, TRBD1 (6 bases). CDR3 length equals 15 residues. With 1 base removed from V and 4 bases from J, the gap between germline ends came to 13 bases. Per germline, CDR1 LGHDT and CDR2 YNNKEL (reference sequence). DNA for the CDR3: TGTGCCAGCAGCCAAGTGGGGGGCGGCGGCACTGAAGCTTTCTTT. Its protein product is CASSQVGGGGTEAFF.

The chain joins TRBV15 to TRBJ2-1; 7 bases fit TRBD2. CDR3 length: 14 residues. Germline trimming cut 2 bases from V and 10 bases from J; bases unmatched to any gene: 8. The V gene's germline CDR1 is LNHNV and CDR2 YYDKDF (reference sequence). The CDR3 here is CATSRNERRGEQFF. The CDR3 DNA sequence: TGTGCCACCAGCAGAAATGAAAGGCGGGGGGAGCAGTTCTTC.